Listed below are T cell receptor beta chains from one sample, sequenced in a study of T cells after yellow fever vaccination. One entry per CDR3 protein, called by TCRdb with MiXCR from the 5' RACE reads. The sample lists 250,000 to 300,000 distinct CDR3 sequences, 13% seen once, with 0.45% to 0.65% in the top ten. The starting material was CD4+ T cells sorted from PBMCs, obtained 45 days after the yellow fever booster vaccination. The receptors shown here come from a man aged 25-45 years who received the YFV17D yellow fever vaccine. CDR3s include the opening cysteine and the closing phenylalanine or tryptophan. The D gene is left open where the match is weak. Not all rows give a size; the values are once, few, many and, for expanded clones, a class.

D,size,V,J,CDR3,DNA
-,-,TRBV24-1,TRBJ2-1,CATSDLVEQFF,TGTGCCACCAGTGATTTGGTTGAGCAGTTCTTC
-,-,TRBV20-1,TRBJ2-2,CSARDRRAGGANTGELFF,TGCAGTGCTAGAGACCGCCGAGCTGGAGGGGCGAACACCGGGGAGCTGTTTTTT
TRBD2,many,TRBV5-1,TRBJ2-1,CASSPGLAAYNEQFF,TGTGCCAGCAGCCCGGGACTAGCGGCATACAATGAGCAGTTCTTC
TRBD2,-,TRBV12-3/TRBV12-4,TRBJ2-3,CASSLARTSAKAPDTQYF,TGTGCCAGCAGTTTAGCGCGAACTAGCGCGAAAGCTCCAGATACGCAGTATTTT
TRBD2,once,TRBV7-2,TRBJ2-1,CASSTSGLAAYNEQFF,TGTGCCAGCAGCACCTCGGGACTAGCAGCCTACAATGAGCAGTTCTTC
-,few,TRBV7-7,TRBJ2-5,CASSQGVGVRETQYF,TGTGCTAGCAGCCAAGGTGTGGGAGTGCGAGAGACCCAGTACTTC
-,-,TRBV11-2,TRBJ2-1,CASSLDNSVPVNEQFF,TGTGCCAGCAGCTTAGACAACAGCGTCCCAGTCAATGAGCAGTTCTTC
-,-,TRBV29-1,TRBJ2-7,CSAAGAEQYF,TGCAGCGCCGCAGGGGCCGAGCAGTACTTC
TRBD1,few,TRBV5-1,TRBJ2-5,CASSLGPLTGLETQYF,TGCGCCAGCAGCTTGGGCCCGCTGACAGGGCTAGAGACCCAGTACTTC
-,-,TRBV2,TRBJ2-2,CASSGSNTGELFF,TGTGCCAGCAGCGGGAGCAACACCGGGGAGCTGTTTTTT
TRBD1,few,TRBV6-2/TRBV6-3,TRBJ1-1,CASSYSGQGGAEAFF,TGTGCCAGCAGTTATTCTGGACAGGGGGGCGCTGAAGCTTTCTTT
TRBD1,-,TRBV27,TRBJ2-6,CASRNRGQYLTETSGANVLTF,TGTGCCAGCAGAAACAGGGGACAATACCTTACAGAAACCTCTGGGGCCAACGTCCTGACTTTC
-,few,TRBV15,TRBJ2-7,CATSRDREYEQYF,TGTGCCACCAGCAGAGATCGGGAGTACGAGCAGTACTTC
TRBD1,-,TRBV15,TRBJ2-5,CATSRGDREETQYF,TGTGCCACCAGCAGAGGGGACAGGGAGGAGACCCAGTACTTC
TRBD2,few,TRBV27,TRBJ2-1,CASSLGTPAGVRNEQFF,TGTGCCAGCAGTTTAGGGACTCCGGCGGGAGTACGGAATGAGCAGTTCTTC
TRBD1,-,TRBV24-1,TRBJ2-2,CATSGTGTGPGELFF,TGTGCCACCAGCGGGACAGGGACCGGGCCCGGGGAGCTGTTTTTT
-,-,TRBV5-1,TRBJ2-3,CASTRPGAEDTQYF,TGCGCCAGCACCCGGCCCGGGGCGGAAGATACGCAGTATTTT
TRBD2,-,TRBV15,TRBJ2-3,CATSREGGGESGRPPRYTQYF,TGTGCCACCAGCAGGGAAGGAGGGGGCGAAAGCGGGAGGCCTCCACGCTATACGCAGTATTTT
-,few,TRBV10-2,TRBJ1-1,CASLGTPNTEAFF,TGCGCCAGCCTGGGGACCCCGAACACTGAAGCTTTCTTT
-,few,TRBV20-1,TRBJ2-3,CSARVSPTDTQYF,TGCAGTGCTAGAGTATCCCCAACAGATACGCAGTATTTT
-,few,TRBV7-9,TRBJ1-5,CASSSDRNSNQPQHF,TGTGCCAGCAGCTCAGACAGAAATAGCAATCAGCCCCAGCATTTT
TRBD1,-,TRBV19,TRBJ2-1,CASRGARDRGSDEQFF,TGTGCCAGTAGAGGGGCCCGGGACAGGGGTTCCGATGAGCAGTTCTTC
TRBD2,-,TRBV10-3,TRBJ2-1,CAIRSTSGTGFSVEQFF,TGTGCCATCAGATCGACTAGCGGGACGGGGTTCTCGGTTGAGCAGTTCTTC
TRBD1,-,TRBV4-2,TRBJ1-4,CASSQGQVEKLFF,TGTGCCAGCAGCCAGGGACAGGTGGAAAAACTGTTTTTT
-,few,TRBV5-1,TRBJ1-1,CASSIRGENTEAFF,TGCGCCAGCAGCATCAGGGGCGAGAACACTGAAGCTTTCTTT
TRBD2,-,TRBV5-1,TRBJ2-1,CASSTGTSGSWYEQFF,TGCGCCAGCAGCACCGGGACTAGCGGGAGTTGGTATGAGCAGTTCTTC
-,many,TRBV6-5,TRBJ2-7,CASSYNTRGPYEQYF,TGTGCCAGCAGTTACAATACCCGGGGACCCTACGAGCAGTACTTC
-,few,TRBV5-1,TRBJ2-3,CASSLYRETDTQYF,TGCGCCAGCAGCTTATACAGGGAGACAGATACGCAGTATTTT
-,-,TRBV18,TRBJ2-4,CASSPGTGATNIQYF,TGTGCCAGCTCACCGGGGACGGGAGCCACAAACATTCAGTACTTC
TRBD2,-,TRBV7-2,TRBJ2-7,CASSRGLAGVGEQYF,TGTGCCAGCAGCCGTGGACTAGCGGGTGTTGGGGAGCAGTACTTC
-,few,TRBV20-1,TRBJ2-7,CSARVGTGGDEQYF,TGCAGTGCTAGAGTCGGGACGGGGGGCGACGAGCAGTACTTC
TRBD2,few,TRBV5-6,TRBJ2-3,CASSAGGREGTDTQYF,TGTGCCAGCAGCGCCGGGGGTAGGGAGGGTACAGATACGCAGTATTTT
-,-,TRBV7-8,TRBJ2-5,CASSLELMAWTQYF,TGTGCCAGCAGCTTAGAACTTATGGCGTGGACCCAGTACTTC
-,-,TRBV20-1,TRBJ2-1,CSARDPAGPGNNEQFF,TGCAGTGCTAGAGATCCGGCGGGACCCGGTAACAATGAGCAGTTCTTC
-,few,TRBV29-1,TRBJ2-3,CSVDGYTQYF,TGCAGCGTTGATGGTTATACGCAGTATTTT
TRBD1,few,TRBV14,TRBJ2-7,CASSLVGTGAYEQYF,TGTGCCAGCAGTCTCGTCGGGACAGGGGCCTACGAGCAGTACTTC
-,-,TRBV28,TRBJ1-4,CASSILQGASFLFF,TGTGCCAGCAGCATCCTCCAGGGCGCGAGCTTTCTGTTTTTT
TRBD2,-,TRBV6-5,TRBJ2-1,CASSYSSGVGTSGITEQFF,TGTGCCAGCAGTTACTCTTCAGGGGTCGGGACTAGCGGGATTACTGAGCAGTTCTTC